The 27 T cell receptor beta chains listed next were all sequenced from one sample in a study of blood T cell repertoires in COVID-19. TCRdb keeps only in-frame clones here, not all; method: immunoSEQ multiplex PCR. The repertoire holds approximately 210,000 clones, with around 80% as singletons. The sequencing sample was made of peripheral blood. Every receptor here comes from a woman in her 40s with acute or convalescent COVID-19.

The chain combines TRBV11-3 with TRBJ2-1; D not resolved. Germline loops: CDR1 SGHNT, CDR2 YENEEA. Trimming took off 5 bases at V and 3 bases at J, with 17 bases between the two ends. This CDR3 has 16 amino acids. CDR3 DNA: TGTGCCAGCAGCGCCCTAGATTCTACGGGCTACAATGAGCAGTTCTTC. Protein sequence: CASSALDSTGYNEQFF.

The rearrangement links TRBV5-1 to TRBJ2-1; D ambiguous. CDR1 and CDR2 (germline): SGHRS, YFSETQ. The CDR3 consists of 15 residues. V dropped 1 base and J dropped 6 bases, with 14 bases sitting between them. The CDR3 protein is CASSLQVTLRNEQFF. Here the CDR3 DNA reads TGCGCCAGCAGCTTGCAAGTTACCCTACGCAATGAGCAGTTCTTC.

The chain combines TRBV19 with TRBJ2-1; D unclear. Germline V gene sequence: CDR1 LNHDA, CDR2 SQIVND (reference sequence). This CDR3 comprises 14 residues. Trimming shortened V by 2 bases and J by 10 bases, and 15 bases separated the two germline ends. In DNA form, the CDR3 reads TGTGCCAGTAGTATACCGAGTCGCGGCCCGGAGCAGTTCTTC. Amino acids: CASSIPSRGPEQFF.

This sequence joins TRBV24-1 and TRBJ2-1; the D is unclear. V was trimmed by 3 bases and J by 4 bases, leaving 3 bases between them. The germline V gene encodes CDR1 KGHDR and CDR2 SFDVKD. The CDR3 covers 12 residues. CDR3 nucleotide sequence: TGTGCCACCAGTGATCGTTACAATGAGCAGTTCTTC. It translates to CATSDRYNEQFF.

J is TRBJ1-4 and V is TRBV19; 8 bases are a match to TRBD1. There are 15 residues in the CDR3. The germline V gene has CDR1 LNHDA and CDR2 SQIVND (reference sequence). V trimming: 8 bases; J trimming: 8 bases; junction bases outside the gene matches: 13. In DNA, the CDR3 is TGTGCCAGTTGCCGAACGCAGGGGGCTAGGGAAAAACTGTTTTTT. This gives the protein CASCRTQGAREKLFF.

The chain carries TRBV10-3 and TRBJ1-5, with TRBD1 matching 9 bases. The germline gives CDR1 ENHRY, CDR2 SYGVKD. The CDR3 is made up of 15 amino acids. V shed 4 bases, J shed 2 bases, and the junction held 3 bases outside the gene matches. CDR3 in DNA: TGTGCCATCAGTGGGGACAGGGAAGGCAATCAGCCCCAGCATTTT. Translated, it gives CAISGDREGNQPQHF.

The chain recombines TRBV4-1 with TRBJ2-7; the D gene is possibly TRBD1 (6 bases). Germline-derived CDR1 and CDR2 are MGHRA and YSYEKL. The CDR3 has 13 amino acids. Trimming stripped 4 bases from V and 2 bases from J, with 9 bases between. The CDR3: CASSPGAAYEQYF. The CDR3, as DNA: TGCGCCAGCAGCCCAGGGGCGGCCTACGAGCAGTACTTC.

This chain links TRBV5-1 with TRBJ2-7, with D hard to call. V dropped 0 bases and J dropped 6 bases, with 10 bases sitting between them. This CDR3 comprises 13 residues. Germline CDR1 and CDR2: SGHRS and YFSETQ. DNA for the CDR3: TGCGCCAGCAGCTTGGACCCCTATCGCGAGCAGTACTTC. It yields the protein CASSLDPYREQYF.

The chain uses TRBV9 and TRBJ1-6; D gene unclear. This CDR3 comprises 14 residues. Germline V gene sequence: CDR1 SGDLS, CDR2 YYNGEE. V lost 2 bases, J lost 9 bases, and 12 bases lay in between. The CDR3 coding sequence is TGTGCCAGCAGCGTGGGAGGTATAGTTTCACCCCTCCACTTT. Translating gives CASSVGGIVSPLHF.

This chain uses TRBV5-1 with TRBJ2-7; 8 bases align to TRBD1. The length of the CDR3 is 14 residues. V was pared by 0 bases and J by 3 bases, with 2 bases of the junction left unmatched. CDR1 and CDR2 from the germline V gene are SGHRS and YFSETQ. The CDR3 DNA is TGCGCCAGCAGCTTGGAAGACAGGGGCTACGAGCAGTACTTC. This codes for CASSLEDRGYEQYF. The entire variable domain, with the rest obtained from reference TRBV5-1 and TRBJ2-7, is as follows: KAGVTQTPRYLIKTRGQQVTLSCSPISGHRSVSWYQQTPGQGLQFLFEYFSETQRNKGNFPGRFSGRQFSNSRSEMNVSTLELGDSALYLCASSLEDRGYEQYFGPGTRLTVT.

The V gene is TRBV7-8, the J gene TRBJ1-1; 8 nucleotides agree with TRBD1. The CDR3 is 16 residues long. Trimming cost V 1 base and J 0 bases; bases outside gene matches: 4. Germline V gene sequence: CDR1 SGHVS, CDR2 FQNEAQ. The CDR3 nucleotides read TGTGCCAGCAGCTTAGGAGCGACAGGGGTGAACACTGAAGCTTTCTTT. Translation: CASSLGATGVNTEAFF.

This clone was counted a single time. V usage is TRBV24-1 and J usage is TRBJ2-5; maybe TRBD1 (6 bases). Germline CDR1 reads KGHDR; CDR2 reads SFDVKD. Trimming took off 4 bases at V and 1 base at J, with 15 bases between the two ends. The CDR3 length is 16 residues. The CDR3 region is CATSDTTGTSQETQYF. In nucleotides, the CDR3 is TGTGCCACCAGTGACACAACCGGGACATCCCAAGAGACCCAGTACTTC.

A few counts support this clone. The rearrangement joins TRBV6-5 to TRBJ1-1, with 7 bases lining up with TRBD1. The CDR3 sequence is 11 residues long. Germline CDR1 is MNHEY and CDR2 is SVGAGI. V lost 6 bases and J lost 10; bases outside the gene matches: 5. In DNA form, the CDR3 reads TGTGCCAGCAGACGCGACAGGGCAGCTTTCTTT. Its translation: CASRRDRAAFF.

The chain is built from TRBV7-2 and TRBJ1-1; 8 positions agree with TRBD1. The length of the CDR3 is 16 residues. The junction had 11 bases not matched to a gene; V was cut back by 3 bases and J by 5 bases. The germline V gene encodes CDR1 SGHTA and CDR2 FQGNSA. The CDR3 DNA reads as TGTGCCAGCAGCTTTATGTTAAGGACAGGGAAGACTGAAGCTTTCTTT. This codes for CASSFMLRTGKTEAFF.

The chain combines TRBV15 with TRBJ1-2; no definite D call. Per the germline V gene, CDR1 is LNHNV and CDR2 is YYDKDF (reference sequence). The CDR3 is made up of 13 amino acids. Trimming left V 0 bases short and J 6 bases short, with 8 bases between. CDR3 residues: CATSRDRRDGYTF. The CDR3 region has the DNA TGTGCCACCAGCAGAGATCGTCGGGATGGCTACACCTTC.

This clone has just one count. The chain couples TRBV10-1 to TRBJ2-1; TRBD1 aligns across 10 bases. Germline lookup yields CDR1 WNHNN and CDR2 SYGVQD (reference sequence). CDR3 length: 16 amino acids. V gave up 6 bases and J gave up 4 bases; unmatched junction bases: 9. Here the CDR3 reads CASSDTGTGVYNEQFF. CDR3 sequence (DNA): TGCGCCAGCAGCGATACCGGGACAGGGGTGTACAATGAGCAGTTCTTC.

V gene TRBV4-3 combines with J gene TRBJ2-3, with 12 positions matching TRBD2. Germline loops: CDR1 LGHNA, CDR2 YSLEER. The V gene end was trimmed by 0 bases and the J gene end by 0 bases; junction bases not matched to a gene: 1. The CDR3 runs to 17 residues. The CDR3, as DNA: TGCGCCAGCAGCCAAGATGGGACTAGCGGGAGCACAGATACGCAGTATTTT. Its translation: CASSQDGTSGSTDTQYF.

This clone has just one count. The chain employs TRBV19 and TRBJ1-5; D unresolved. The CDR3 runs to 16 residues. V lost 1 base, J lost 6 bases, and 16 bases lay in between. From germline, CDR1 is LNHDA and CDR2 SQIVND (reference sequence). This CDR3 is CASSIARSSRGQPQHF. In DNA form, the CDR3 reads TGTGCCAGTAGTATAGCGAGGTCTTCCCGGGGTCAGCCCCAGCATTTT.

The CDR3 is CATSRNLGEQFF. Written as DNA, the CDR3 is TGTGCCACCAGTCGAAACCTAGGTGAGCAGTTCTTC. The chain is built from TRBV15 and TRBJ2-1; D ambiguous. The CDR3 runs 12 residues. V was trimmed by 6 bases and J by 9 bases, leaving 12 bases between them. CDR1 is LNHNV, CDR2 YYDKDF, per germline (reference sequence).

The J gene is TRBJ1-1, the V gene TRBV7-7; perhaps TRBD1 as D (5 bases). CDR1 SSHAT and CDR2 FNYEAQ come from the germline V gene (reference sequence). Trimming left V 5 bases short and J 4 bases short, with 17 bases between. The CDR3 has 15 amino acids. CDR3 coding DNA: TGTGCCAGCAGCACCGATACAGGCCTGGGCACTGAAGCTTTCTTT. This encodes CASSTDTGLGTEAFF.

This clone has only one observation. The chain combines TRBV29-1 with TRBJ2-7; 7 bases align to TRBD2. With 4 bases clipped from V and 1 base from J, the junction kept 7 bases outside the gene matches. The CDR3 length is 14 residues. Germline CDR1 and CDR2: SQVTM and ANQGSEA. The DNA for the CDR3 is TGCAGCGTTGCGCGGGGGTTGGATTCCTACGAGCAGTACTTC. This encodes CSVARGLDSYEQYF.

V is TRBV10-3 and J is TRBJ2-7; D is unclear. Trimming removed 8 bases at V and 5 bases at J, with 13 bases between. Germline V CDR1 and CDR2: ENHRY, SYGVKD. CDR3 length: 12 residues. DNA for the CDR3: TGTGCCATCGCGGAAGACCTTAACGAGCAGTACTTC. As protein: CAIAEDLNEQYF.

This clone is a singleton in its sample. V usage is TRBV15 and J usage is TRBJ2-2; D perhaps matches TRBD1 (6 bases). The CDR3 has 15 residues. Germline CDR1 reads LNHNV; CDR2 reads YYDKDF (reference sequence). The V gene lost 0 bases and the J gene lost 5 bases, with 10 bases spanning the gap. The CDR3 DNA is TGTGCCACCAGCAGAGACAGGGGAATTACCGGGGAGCTGTTTTTT. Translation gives CATSRDRGITGELFF. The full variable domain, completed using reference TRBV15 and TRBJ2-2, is DAMVIQNPRYQVTQFGKPVTLSCSQTLNHNVMYWYQQKSSQAPKLLFHYYDKDFNNEADTPDNFQSRRPNTSFCFLDIRSPGLGDTAMYLCATSRDRGITGELFFGEGSRLTVL.

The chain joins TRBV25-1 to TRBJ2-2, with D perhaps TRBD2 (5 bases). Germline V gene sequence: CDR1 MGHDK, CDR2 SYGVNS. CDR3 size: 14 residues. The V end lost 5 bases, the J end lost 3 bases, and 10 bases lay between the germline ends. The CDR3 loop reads CASSKSGDTGELFF. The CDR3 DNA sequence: TGTGCCAGCAGTAAATCCGGGGACACCGGGGAGCTGTTTTTT.

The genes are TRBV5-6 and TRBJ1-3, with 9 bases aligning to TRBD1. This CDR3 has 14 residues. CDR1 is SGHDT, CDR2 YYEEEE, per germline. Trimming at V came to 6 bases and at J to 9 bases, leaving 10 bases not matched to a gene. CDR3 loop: CASNKQGAMGTIYF. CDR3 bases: TGTGCCAGCAACAAACAGGGGGCGATGGGCACCATATATTTT.

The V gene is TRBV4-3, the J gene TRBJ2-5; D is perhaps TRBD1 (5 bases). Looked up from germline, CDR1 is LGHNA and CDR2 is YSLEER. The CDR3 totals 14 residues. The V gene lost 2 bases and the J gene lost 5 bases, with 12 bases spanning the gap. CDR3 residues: CASSQQTVTETQYF. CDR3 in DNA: TGCGCCAGCAGCCAACAGACAGTTACGGAGACCCAGTACTTC.

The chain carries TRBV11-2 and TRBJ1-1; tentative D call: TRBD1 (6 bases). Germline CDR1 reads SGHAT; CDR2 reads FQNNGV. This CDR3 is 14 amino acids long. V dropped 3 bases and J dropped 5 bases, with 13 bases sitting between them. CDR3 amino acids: CASSLTGGGTEAFF. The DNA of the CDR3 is TGTGCCAGCAGCTTGACAGGCGGGGGAACTGAAGCTTTCTTT.